This TCR beta chain was sequenced in a study of blood T cell repertoires in COVID-19. Patients of the Seattle cohort, enrolled during active infection, were followed longitudinally. This clone was seen a few times. Clones were read by immunoSEQ multiplex PCR, and TCRdb kept only the in-frame ones, dropping some. Here the sample spans 300,000 to 400,000 clones, roughly 86% being singletons. Germline V gene sequence: CDR1 SGHTA, CDR2 FQGNSA. The trim removed 10 bases at V and 0 bases at J, leaving 9 bases unmatched. CDR3 size: 14 residues. The source of this sequence is a man aged 30 to 45 with COVID-19, enrolled during active disease. The sample comprised peripheral blood. V gene TRBV7-2 combines with J gene TRBJ2-7; 7 bases align to TRBD2. The CDR3 bases are TGTGCCACCCAAGCGGGGCCGAGCTCCTACGAGCAGTACTTC. Its translation is CATQAGPSSYEQYF.